This T cell receptor (beta chain) was identified in a study of blood T cells in healthy people across ages. For the second PCR, which ran for 7 to 11 cycles, a sample-barcoded 5' primer and a J-beta primer mix were used. TCRdb independently ran MiXCR on the 5' RACE reads; one entry per CDR3 protein. The sample records 1.5 million to 2 million distinct CDR3 sequences, less than 50% being singletons. Total RNA extracted from each sample amounted to at least 6 micrograms. In this sample, this clonotype turned up a few times. Its target is not known. General study points: Estimates of diversity drawn from one million T cells were considered underestimates.

The sequencing sample was made of blood. The TCR originated in a woman aged 40 to 55 in good health.

Written as DNA, the CDR3 is TGTGCCACCCAAGCCTCGTTGGAAGGCTACGAGCAGTACTTC. This gives the protein CATQASLEGYEQYF. The chain employs TRBV28 and TRBJ2-7; D unclear. Deletions cut 10 bases from V and 3 bases from J, with 19 bases between. This CDR3 comprises 14 residues. Germline-derived CDR1 and CDR2 are MDHEN and SYDVKM.